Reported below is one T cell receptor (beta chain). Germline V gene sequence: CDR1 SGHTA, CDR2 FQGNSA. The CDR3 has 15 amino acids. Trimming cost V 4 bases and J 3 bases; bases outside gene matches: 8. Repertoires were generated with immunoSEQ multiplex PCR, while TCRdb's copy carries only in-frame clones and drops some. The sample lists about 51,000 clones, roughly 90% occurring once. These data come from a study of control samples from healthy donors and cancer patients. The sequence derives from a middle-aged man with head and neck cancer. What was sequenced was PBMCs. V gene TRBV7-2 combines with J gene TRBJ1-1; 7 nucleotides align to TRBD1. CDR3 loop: CASSSLGQSHTEAFF. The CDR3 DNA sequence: TGTGCCAGCAGCTCCTTGGGACAGTCTCACACTGAAGCTTTCTTT.